This TCR beta chain was identified in a study of cytotoxic CD8 clonotypes in ibrutinib-treated CLL. Background on the study: Average yields of about 260,000 productive templates and around 100,000 productive rearrangements characterized the samples. Study conclusions and caveats: Public clonotypes were uncommon and contracted or stayed stable on treatment. There were differences in sampling times between sustained-remission and progressing patients.

Points on this clone: Its antigen is currently unknown.

Only in-frame clones appear in the TCRdb table, and some are missing; sequencing was by immunoSEQ multiplex PCR. Of 140,000 or so clones in the sample, about four fifths are singletons; the top ten hold 9.5% to 15%. The trim removed 6 bases at V and 7 bases at J, leaving 8 bases unmatched. This CDR3 has 15 residues. Germline loops: CDR1 ENHRY, CDR2 SYGVKD. Library input was roughly 1.8 micrograms of DNA from cryopreserved PBMCs. The receptor's source is a human donor with chronic lymphocytic leukemia. The sample was PBMCs, taken after 12 months of ibrutinib treatment. The J gene is TRBJ2-7, the V gene TRBV10-3; the match to TRBD2 covers 14 bases. The DNA of the CDR3 is TGTGCCATCAGCAGACTAGCGGGAGGGCCTGGGGAGCAGTACTTC. Its protein is CAISRLAGGPGEQYF.